This note documents a single T cell receptor beta chain sequence. The source of the sample is a study of glioma-infiltrating T cells after dendritic cell vaccination. The assay was immunoSEQ multiplex PCR, and TCRdb's table has in-frame clones only and misses some. The table has tens of thousands of clones, over 70% seen once. Germline CDR1 is SGHDT and CDR2 is YYEEEE. V was clipped by 3 bases and J by 4 bases, with 4 bases between them. This CDR3 has 11 amino acids. The sample consisted of blood, taken before dendritic cell vaccination. The sequence was obtained from a human donor with glioblastoma. The chain is built from TRBV5-6 and TRBJ2-5, with unresolved D. CDR3 residues: CASSSLETQYF. CDR3 bases: TGTGCCAGCAGCTCTCTAGAGACCCAGTACTTC.